The T cell receptor beta chain described here comes from a study of beta chain features in type 1 diabetes. Sequenced material consisted of expressed TCRB transcripts (all of the isolated RNA was reverse transcribed). The protocol was immunoSEQ multiplex PCR, while the TCRdb copy is restricted to in-frame clones and leaves out a portion. The sample holds under 350,000 clones, approximately 8.1% seen once. Germline assignment: CDR1 SEHNR and CDR2 FQNEAQ (reference sequence). V was cut by 5 bases and J by 0 bases, with 16 bases left in between. This CDR3 is 16 amino acids long. In its sample, this clone was seen a few times.

The rearrangement uses TRBV7-9 and TRBJ1-1; D possibly corresponds to TRBD1 (5 bases). The sequenced material came from central memory CD4+ T cells from blood. The sequence derives from a woman aged 18-29 years in good health. CDR3 region: CASSGPGVDMNTEAFF. The CDR3 region has the DNA TGTGCCAGCAGCGGGCCGGGGGTGGACATGAACACTGAAGCTTTCTTT.